The text below deals with one T cell receptor (beta chain). This record belongs to a study of blood T cell repertoires in COVID-19. The overall study: There were acute and convalescent COVID-19 samples, and they came from the United States, Italy and Spain. T cells, B-cell-depleted T cells, or PBMCs provided the cDNA or gDNA that served as material.

The authors' processing: By means of reference gene primer amplification, nucleated cell counts were estimated. Measured with immunoSEQ multiplex PCR; TCRdb has only the in-frame clones, and not every one. V and J calls and clone size are as listed in that table; D and trimming were resolved from the DNA. The data hold about 83,000 clones, with roughly 83% observed a single time. Germline lookup yields CDR1 MNHEY and CDR2 SMNVEV (reference sequence). The CDR3 contains 15 residues. Losses at the gene ends were 5 bases for V and 2 bases for J; bases not matched to a gene: 7. The source is a man in his forties or fifties with active COVID-19. The specimen was peripheral blood. The rearrangement uses TRBV27 and TRBJ1-2; the match to TRBD1 covers 8 bases. CDR3: CASSPRQGNNYGYTF. In nucleotides, the CDR3 is TGTGCCAGCAGTCCCCGACAGGGGAACAACTATGGCTACACCTTC.